This T cell receptor (beta chain) was recovered during a study of cytomegalovirus exposure and HLA in healthy donors. 13 Jbeta primers and 60 Vbeta primers were used for the PCR. This table comes from immunoSEQ multiplex PCR, and its TCRdb copy is limited to in-frame clones, with some not included. The profile shows around 100,000 clones, more than 75% of them singletons. This CDR3 contains 14 residues. V lost 5 bases and J lost 1, with 11 bases in between. Germline assignment: CDR1 SGHTA and CDR2 FQGTGA. This TCR derives from a woman under 30 in good health and CMV-seropositive. The sample was PBMCs. The rearrangement uses TRBV7-3 and TRBJ1-1; no reliable D call. The CDR3 is CASSRGTPNTEAFF. The CDR3 DNA reads as TGTGCCAGCAGCCGAGGTACCCCGAACACTGAAGCTTTCTTT.